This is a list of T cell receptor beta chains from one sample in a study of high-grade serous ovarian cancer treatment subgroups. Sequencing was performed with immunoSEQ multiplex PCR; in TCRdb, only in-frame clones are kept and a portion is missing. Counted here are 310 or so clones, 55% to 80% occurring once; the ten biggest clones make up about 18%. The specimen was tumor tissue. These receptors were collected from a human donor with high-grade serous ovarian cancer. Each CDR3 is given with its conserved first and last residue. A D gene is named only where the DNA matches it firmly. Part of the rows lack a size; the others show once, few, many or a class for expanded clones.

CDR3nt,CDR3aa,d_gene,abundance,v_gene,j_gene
TGCGCCAGCAGCCCCAAGGACAGTGCCGGCTACGAGCAGTACTTC,CASSPKDSAGYEQYF,-,-,TRBV5-1,TRBJ2-7
TGCGCCAGCAACGGGCGGAACACCGGGGAGCTGTTTTTT,CASNGRNTGELFF,-,-,TRBV5-1,TRBJ2-2
TGCAGCGTTCCAGGGAATGGCTACACCTTC,CSVPGNGYTF,-,-,TRBV29-1,TRBJ1-2
TGTGCCAGCAGTGCCGACAGGGGTACTGAAGCTTTCTTT,CASSADRGTEAFF,TRBD1,hyperexpanded,TRBV2,TRBJ1-1
TGTGCCAGCAGCTTACGAGGGGGGGCCAAAGATACGCAGTATTTT,CASSLRGGAKDTQYF,-,-,TRBV7-6,TRBJ2-3
TGTGCCAGCAGTGAAGCCGGGCCTATCACAGATACGCAGTATTTT,CASSEAGPITDTQYF,-,-,TRBV6-1,TRBJ2-3
TGTGCCAGCAGCGTTACAGGGTTCTCCTACAATGAGCAGTTCTTC,CASSVTGFSYNEQFF,-,-,TRBV9,TRBJ2-1
TGTGCCAGCAGCCAGATAGGGCACCTTCCCTACGAGCAGTACTTC,CASSQIGHLPYEQYF,-,-,TRBV4-2,TRBJ2-7
TGTGCCAGCAGTTATTCCACTAGCGGGGTCTCCTACGAGCAGTACTTC,CASSYSTSGVSYEQYF,TRBD2,-,TRBV6-5,TRBJ2-7
TGTGCCAGCAGCTTAACCCAGAACACTGAAGCTTTCTTT,CASSLTQNTEAFF,-,-,TRBV13,TRBJ1-1
TGTGCCAGCGGGGAGACAGGGTCAGATACGCAGTATTTT,CASGETGSDTQYF,TRBD1,once,TRBV2,TRBJ2-3
TGTGCCAGCAGCGTAGGGGCTCACTGGGATGAAAAACTGTTTTTT,CASSVGAHWDEKLFF,-,few,TRBV9,TRBJ1-4
TGTGCCAGTAGCTCTAGTGGAGGCGTCTACCCCGCTTCCTACAATGAGCAGTTCTTC,CASSSSGGVYPASYNEQFF,-,-,TRBV19,TRBJ2-1
TGTGCCAGCAGCGTAGAAGGGACAGGGGACGAAAAACTGTTTTTT,CASSVEGTGDEKLFF,TRBD1,once,TRBV9,TRBJ1-4
TGTGGGGGGCAGGGAGGCTACACCTTC,CGGQGGYTF,-,-,TRBV19,TRBJ1-2
TGCGCCAGCAGCCCGGGGACAGGGTCCGCTGAAGCTTTCTTT,CASSPGTGSAEAFF,TRBD1,-,TRBV5-1,TRBJ1-1
TGTGCCAGCAGCCTGGGACTCGCTTCCTACGAGCAGTACTTC,CASSLGLASYEQYF,-,-,TRBV7-3,TRBJ2-7
TGTGCCAGCAGCTTAGGGGGTGCGGGTAATTCACCCCTCCACTTT,CASSLGGAGNSPLHF,-,few,TRBV13,TRBJ1-6
TGTGCCAGCAGTGAACAGATTAGCAATCAGCCCCAGCATTTT,CASSEQISNQPQHF,-,-,TRBV6-1,TRBJ1-5
TGTGCCAGCAGTTTATTCCCGACAGGGGACGAGCAGTACTTC,CASSLFPTGDEQYF,TRBD1,-,TRBV27,TRBJ2-7